The 13 T cell receptor beta chains below all came from one sample that was sequenced in a study of cytomegalovirus exposure and HLA in healthy donors. PCR employed 60 Vbeta and 13 Jbeta primers. Libraries were prepared by immunoSEQ multiplex PCR; TCRdb keeps only in-frame clonotypes and omits some of them. There are over 150,000 clones in the sample; around 73% occur only once, and 5% to 6.5% lies in the top ten. Sequencing was performed on PBMCs. Receptors originate from a woman in her late teens or twenties in good health and CMV-seropositive.

The chain has TRBV7-9 and TRBJ2-7, with 10 nucleotides matching TRBD1. CDR3 length: 14 amino acids. Germline CDR1 is SEHNR and CDR2 is FQNEAQ (reference sequence). V lost 3 bases to trimming and J lost 4 bases; unmatched junction nucleotides: 3. CDR3 protein: CASSFWDRGYEQYF. In DNA form, the CDR3 reads TGTGCCAGCAGCTTTTGGGACAGGGGTTACGAGCAGTACTTC.

This chain links TRBV30 with TRBJ2-1, with TRBD2 as a possible D gene (7 bases). CDR1 is GTSNPN, CDR2 SVGIG, per germline (reference sequence). The ends were cut back, 0 bases at V and 8 bases at J, with 17 bases in the middle. The CDR3 extends over 15 amino acids. This CDR3 is CAWSVSLGGPHEQFF. The CDR3 DNA follows: TGTGCCTGGAGTGTGAGTCTGGGGGGGCCCCATGAGCAGTTCTTC.

This chain uses TRBV5-4 with TRBJ1-2, with 12 bases lining up with TRBD1. CDR3 length equals 18 residues. CDR1 is SGHNT, CDR2 YYREEE, per germline (reference sequence). The junction had 18 bases not matched to a gene; V was cut back by 6 bases and J by 6 bases. The CDR3 DNA follows: TGTGCCAGCACCCGATCCGGGACAGGGGGCCGGGGGGGAAATGGCTACACCTTC. As protein: CASTRSGTGGRGGNGYTF.

The chain uses TRBV28 and TRBJ2-1; TRBD2 matches at 14 bases. Germline lookup yields CDR1 MDHEN and CDR2 SYDVKM. The trim removed 10 bases at V and 5 bases at J, leaving 7 bases unmatched. CDR3 size: 15 residues. The CDR3 DNA sequence: TGTGCCACCTCCGGGACTAGCGGGGGTCACAATGAGCAGTTCTTC. Translated, it gives CATSGTSGGHNEQFF.

Comment on this clone: Compared with germline, one end of the junction differs, possibly owing to a read error. CDR3 region: CASSIGSFREQYF. In DNA form, the CDR3 reads TGTGCCAGTAGTATCGGGTCCTTCCGGGAGCAGTATTTC. This rearrangement joins TRBV19 to TRBJ2-7; TRBD2 is a possible D gene (6 bases). CDR1 is LNHDA and CDR2 is SQIVND in the germline V gene (reference sequence). This CDR3 is 13 amino acids long.

V usage is TRBV6-1 and J usage is TRBJ1-4; 7 bases agree with TRBD1. This CDR3 region has 15 residues. J gave up 8 bases and V 7 bases, and 13 bases lay outside the gene matches. Germline CDR1 is MNHNS and CDR2 is SASEGT. This chain's CDR3 is CASKGTEGPYEKLFF. Here the CDR3 DNA reads TGTGCCAGCAAAGGGACAGAGGGGCCGTACGAAAAACTGTTTTTT.

The chain carries TRBV2 and TRBJ2-5, with 11 bases fitting TRBD2. This CDR3 has 15 residues. V gave up 6 bases and J gave up 2 bases; unmatched junction bases: 5. Germline loops: CDR1 SNHLY, CDR2 FYNNEI. The CDR3: CASRRTSGSQETQYF. CDR3 in DNA: TGTGCCAGCAGACGGACTAGCGGGTCTCAAGAGACCCAGTACTTC. The complete variable domain, with remaining parts taken from reference TRBV2 and TRBJ2-5, reads EPEVTQTPSHQVTQMGQEVILRCVPISNHLYFYWYRQILGQKVEFLVSFYNNEISEKSEIFDDQFSVERPDGSNFTLKIRSTKLEDSAMYFCASRRTSGSQETQYFGPGTRLLVL.

The J gene is TRBJ2-3, the V gene TRBV6-6; perhaps TRBD2 as D (7 bases). V lost 2 bases and J 5 bases, leaving 14 bases between the germline ends. In germline, CDR1 is MNHNY, CDR2 SVGAGI (reference sequence). The CDR3 sequence is 15 residues long. CDR3 DNA: TGTGCCAGCAGTTACGGGGGCGGGGGAATAGATACGCAGTATTTT. This sequence encodes CASSYGGGGIDTQYF.

The chain combines TRBV15 with TRBJ2-1, with TRBD2 identical over 8 bases. J lost 4 bases, V lost 0 bases, and 5 bases had no gene match. The V gene's germline CDR1 is LNHNV and CDR2 YYDKDF (reference sequence). The length of the CDR3 is 16 residues. The CDR3 loop is CATSRDLGGGYNEQFF. Written as DNA, the CDR3 is TGTGCCACCAGCAGAGACCTCGGGGGGGGGTACAATGAGCAGTTCTTC.

The V call is TRBV7-9, the J call TRBJ2-7, with D tentatively TRBD2 (5 bases). Germline CDR1 reads SEHNR; CDR2 reads FQNEAQ (reference sequence). V was clipped by 4 bases and J by 5 bases, with 9 bases between them. The CDR3 is made up of 12 amino acids. Here the CDR3 DNA reads TGTGCCAGCAGCTCGCGGGTGAACGAGCAGTACTTC. It specifies CASSSRVNEQYF.

CDR3 region: CASSTPTGGGYNEQFF. CDR3 nucleotide sequence: TGTGCCAGCAGTACACCGACAGGGGGAGGGTACAATGAGCAGTTCTTC. The chain joins TRBV25-1 to TRBJ2-1; 9 bases are a match to TRBD1. Germline CDR1 MGHDK, CDR2 SYGVNS. The V segment lost 5 bases and the J segment 4 bases; nucleotides outside the gene matches: 9. This CDR3 region has 16 residues. Full variable domain (missing parts from reference TRBV25-1 and TRBJ2-1): EADIYQTPRYLVIGTGKKITLECSQTMGHDKMYWYQQDPGMELHLIHYSYGVNSTEKGDLSSESTVSRIRTEHFPLTLESARPSHTSQYLCASSTPTGGGYNEQFFGPGTRLTVL.

On this clone: An end of the junction differs from the germline gene, which may be a read error. The CDR3 bases are TGTTCCAGCAGCTTAGTCCGGGACAGCCCTAACTATGGCTACACCTTC. Translation: CSSSLVRDSPNYGYTF. The rearrangement joins TRBV7-9 to TRBJ1-2; the match to TRBD1 covers 7 bases. The germline gives CDR1 SEHNR, CDR2 FQNEAQ (reference sequence). CDR3 length equals 16 residues.

V is TRBV7-2 and J is TRBJ2-3, with 9 positions matching TRBD2. V gave up 4 bases and J gave up 4 bases; unmatched junction bases: 6. CDR3 length equals 15 residues. In germline, CDR1 is SGHTA, CDR2 FQGNSA. CDR3 sequence reads: CASSSSGGGADTQYF. The CDR3 DNA is TGTGCCAGCAGCTCCTCTGGCGGGGGGGCAGATACGCAGTATTTT.